A selection of T cell receptor beta chains follows, all from one sample in a study of cytomegalovirus exposure and HLA in healthy donors. Clones were sequenced by immunoSEQ multiplex PCR, and TCRdb holds only the in-frame ones, with some missing. This sample has 98,000 or so clones, with over 75% found just once. Sequencing used PBMCs. These receptors were taken from a man aged 55-75 years in good health and CMV-seropositive. Each CDR3 is given with its conserved first and last residue. The order of the fields is V gene, J gene, D gene, clone size, CDR3 protein, CDR3 DNA. A D gene is named only where the DNA matches it firmly. Clone size, where shown, is once, few, many, or a class for clones that have expanded.

TRBV4-2	TRBJ1-2	TRBD1	.	CASSQERPGTGDYGYTF	TGTGCCAGCAGCCAAGAACGTCCCGGGACAGGGGACTATGGCTACACCTTC
TRBV19	TRBJ1-2	.	.	CASSITGSGYTF	TGTGCCAGTAGTATAACAGGGAGTGGCTACACCTTC
TRBV7-8	TRBJ2-3	TRBD1	.	CASSARDRGLRYF	TGTGCCAGCAGCGCCCGGGACAGGGGGCTAAGGTATTTT
TRBV7-9	TRBJ2-7	TRBD1	.	CASSPGGGQGAREQYF	TGTGCCAGCAGCCCTGGTGGCGGACAGGGGGCGCGCGAGCAGTACTTC
TRBV6-5	TRBJ2-7	TRBD2	.	CASSYRLAGGYEQYF	TGTGCCAGCAGTTACAGGCTAGCGGGGGGCTACGAGCAGTACTTC
TRBV18	TRBJ1-4	.	.	CASSPGSNEKLFF	TGTGCCAGCTCACCAGGCAGTAATGAAAAACTGTTTTTT
TRBV6-1	TRBJ2-3	.	.	CAIHRETDTQYF	TGTGCCATCCACAGGGAGACAGATACGCAGTATTTT
TRBV4-1	TRBJ1-2	.	many	CASSQATAREYGYTF	TGCGCCAGCAGCCAAGCGACAGCAAGAGAATATGGCTACACCTTC
TRBV7-6	TRBJ2-2	TRBD1	.	CASSSGQGGTGELFF	TGTGCCAGCAGCTCCGGACAGGGCGGGACCGGGGAGCTGTTTTTT
TRBV18	TRBJ1-1	.	.	CASSNLGETEAFF	TGTGCCAGCTCAAACCTCGGGGAGACTGAAGCTTTCTTT
TRBV6-1	TRBJ1-1	.	.	CASGAVSNTEAFF	TGTGCCAGCGGGGCCGTCTCGAACACTGAAGCTTTCTTT
TRBV28	TRBJ1-2	.	.	CASRMDNNYGYTF	TGTGCCAGCCGTATGGACAATAACTATGGCTACACCTTC
TRBV6-4	TRBJ2-3	TRBD2	.	CASRGTSGGTDTQYF	TGTGCCAGCAGGGGGACTAGCGGGGGGACAGATACGCAGTATTTT
TRBV7-9	TRBJ1-2	.	.	CASSPDYLGGYTF	TGTGCCAGCAGCCCAGACTACCTTGGGGGCTACACCTTC
TRBV11-2	TRBJ2-7	TRBD2	.	CASSSLAGGTPSYEQYF	TGTGCCAGCAGCTCCCTAGCGGGGGGGACCCCGTCCTACGAGCAGTACTTC
TRBV18	TRBJ1-4	.	once	CASSQQETNEKLFF	TGTGCCAGCTCCCAACAAGAAACTAATGAAAAACTGTTTTTT
TRBV5-1	TRBJ1-1	TRBD1	.	CASSPTGGTNTEAFF	TGCGCCAGCAGCCCTACAGGGGGCACGAACACTGAAGCTTTCTTT
TRBV4-1	TRBJ2-7	TRBD1	.	CASSQDRGNDEQYF	TGCGCCAGCAGCCAAGACAGGGGGAACGACGAGCAGTACTTC